What follows is one T cell receptor (beta chain) and its context. Authors' analysis steps: For nucleated cells, counts were estimated from reference gene primer amplification. Data came from immunoSEQ multiplex PCR; TCRdb stores just in-frame clones and leaves some out. The V and J calls and clone size are taken from that table; D and trimming were inferred from the DNA. The data show a few hundred thousand clones, around 85% seen once. This record comes from a study of blood T cell repertoires in COVID-19. Across the whole study: Sample material is recorded as cDNA or gDNA derived from T cells, B-cell-depleted T cells, or PBMCs.

V shed 3 bases, J shed 3 bases, and the junction held 11 bases outside the gene matches. The CDR3 is made up of 19 amino acids. Germline V CDR1 and CDR2: SNHLY, FYNNEI. The clonotype was recovered from a woman in her seventies with acute or convalescent COVID-19. This chain uses TRBV2 with TRBJ2-4; 13 nucleotides match TRBD2. Sequenced sample: peripheral blood. CDR3 DNA: TGTGCCAGCAGTGACCGGACTAGCGGGGGTTACGGGGGCAAAAACATTCAGTACTTC. Residues: CASSDRTSGGYGGKNIQYF.